The 5 T cell receptor beta chains below all came from one sample that was sequenced in a study of CD8+ T cells in alopecia areata. TCR sequencing used cDNA made by reverse transcription of extracted RNA. Using immunoSEQ multiplex PCR, the repertoire was profiled, and TCRdb retains in-frame clones only, with some absent. The sample shows about 180,000 clones, 59% of them seen only once. Sequences were derived from CD4+ T cells sorted from blood, sampled at week 0. The receptors here all came from a human donor with alopecia areata.

The chain has TRBV5-1 and TRBJ2-3, with 11 positions matching TRBD2. Losses at the gene ends were 3 bases for V and 1 base for J; bases not matched to a gene: 4. The CDR3 sequence is 16 residues long. Germline V lookup: CDR1 SGHRS, CDR2 YFSETQ. The CDR3 coding sequence is TGCGCCAGCAGCTCCGGGACTAGCGGCCGCACAGATACGCAGTATTTT. This gives the protein CASSSGTSGRTDTQYF.

The chain links TRBV4-2 to TRBJ2-7; D unresolved. This CDR3 region has 16 residues. Trimming took off 2 bases at V and 3 bases at J, with 17 bases between the two ends. CDR1 is LGHNA, CDR2 YNFKEQ, per germline. The CDR3 nucleotides are TGTGCCAGCAGCCAAACCGCATGGGGAACTAACTACGAGCAGTACTTC. Translated, it gives CASSQTAWGTNYEQYF.

The rearrangement uses TRBV5-1 and TRBJ1-2; no reliable D call. Germline V gives CDR1 SGHRS, CDR2 YFSETQ. V lost 1 base and J 2 bases, leaving 9 bases between the germline ends. CDR3 length: 14 residues. CDR3 sequence reads: CASSLSQRNYGYTF. CDR3 coding DNA: TGCGCCAGCAGCTTGAGTCAGAGAAACTATGGCTACACCTTC.

This clone has a handful of counts. The chain uses TRBV19 and TRBJ1-1; D gene uncertain. The CDR3 spans 15 residues. The V gene lost 5 bases and the J gene lost 0 bases, with 13 bases spanning the gap. The germline V gene encodes CDR1 LNHDA and CDR2 SQIVND (reference sequence). The chain's CDR3 is CASSPLSLMNTEAFF. CDR3 bases: TGTGCCAGTAGTCCCCTATCCCTAATGAACACTGAAGCTTTCTTT.

The rearrangement links TRBV7-9 to TRBJ1-2, with 8 bases identical to TRBD1. The length of the CDR3 is 15 residues. Germline assignment: CDR1 SEHNR and CDR2 FQNEAQ (reference sequence). After removal of 1 base from V and 4 bases from J, the junction contained 5 bases not matched to a gene. The CDR3 DNA reads TGTGCCAGCAGCTTAGGACAGGGGCAGGGCTATGGCTACACCTTC. It specifies CASSLGQGQGYGYTF.